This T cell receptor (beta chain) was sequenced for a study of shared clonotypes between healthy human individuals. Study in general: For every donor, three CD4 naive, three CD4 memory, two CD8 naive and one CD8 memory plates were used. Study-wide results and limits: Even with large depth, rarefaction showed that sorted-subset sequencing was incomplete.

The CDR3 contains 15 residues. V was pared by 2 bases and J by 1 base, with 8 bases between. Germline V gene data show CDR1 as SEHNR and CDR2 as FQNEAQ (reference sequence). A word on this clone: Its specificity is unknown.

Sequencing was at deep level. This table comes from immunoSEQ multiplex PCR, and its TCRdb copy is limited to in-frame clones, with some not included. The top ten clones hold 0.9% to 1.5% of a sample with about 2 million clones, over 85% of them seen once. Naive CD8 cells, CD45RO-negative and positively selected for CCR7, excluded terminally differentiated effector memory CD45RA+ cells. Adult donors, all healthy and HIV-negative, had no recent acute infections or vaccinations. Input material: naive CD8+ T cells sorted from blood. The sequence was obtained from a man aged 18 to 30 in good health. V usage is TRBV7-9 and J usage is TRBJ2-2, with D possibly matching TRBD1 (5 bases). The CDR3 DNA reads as TGTGCCAGCAGCTTACAGACAGTGAACACCGGGGAGCTGTTTTTT. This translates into CASSLQTVNTGELFF.